This TCR beta chain was profiled in a study of T-cell memory formation after mild COVID-19. As concerns this clonotype: What it binds is not known.

V shed 0 bases and J shed 5 bases, with 17 bases lying between them. Germline CDR1 DFQATT, CDR2 SNEGSKA (reference sequence). CDR3 length: 15 amino acids. Regarding the study as a whole: A subset of responding clones appeared in pre-infection memory, suggesting cross-reactive memory joined. Mostly located in CM and EM were contracting CD4+ clones, with contracting CD8+ clones located in EMRA. CD4/CD8 balance held among clones contracting day 15 to 85, and later expanders leaned CD4+.

5'RACE primed from the constant segment yielded TCR alpha and TCR beta cDNA libraries bearing sample barcodes and UMIs. TCRdb fed the 5' RACE reads into MiXCR, producing one record per CDR3 protein. The repertoire holds a few hundred thousand distinct CDR3 sequences, approximately 29% seen once, with approximately 13% in the top ten. This TCR was recovered from an adult woman who had mild COVID-19 (a few samples of this study predate the infection). Cell type and time point are not known. This chain connects TRBV20-1 to TRBJ2-7; a possible D gene is TRBD1 (5 bases). The sequenced sample was PBMCs or a T cell subset sorted from them (not recorded which). CDR3 loop: CSARDRTGALDEQYF. The CDR3, as DNA: TGCAGTGCTAGAGATCGTACAGGCGCGCTGGACGAGCAGTACTTC.